A single sample is the source of the 19 T cell receptor beta chains below, sequenced in a study of T cell changes during pregnancy in multiple sclerosis. Here immunoSEQ multiplex PCR was the method, and the copy in TCRdb shows in-frame clones only, minus some. The sample holds about 80,000 clones, roughly nine tenths seen once. The specimen was peripheral blood, collected before pregnancy. The receptors were sampled from a female donor with multiple sclerosis, enrolled in a pregnancy study.

The chain employs TRBV5-4 and TRBJ2-5, with 8 bases fitting TRBD2. The ends lost 3 bases at V and 1 base at J; junction bases unmatched: 8. Per germline, CDR1 SGHNT and CDR2 YYREEE (reference sequence). CDR3 length: 16 amino acids. The chain's CDR3 is CASSWTLAEPQETQYF. In nucleotides, the CDR3 is TGTGCCAGCAGCTGGACACTAGCGGAGCCCCAAGAGACCCAGTACTTC.

V gene TRBV14 combines with J gene TRBJ2-5; TRBD2 matches 7 bases. Germline V gives CDR1 SGHDN, CDR2 FVKESK. The length of the CDR3 is 13 residues. Trimming removed 5 bases from V and 5 bases from J; junction bases left unmatched: 5. This CDR3 reads CASSGSSGETQYF. The CDR3 nucleotides are TGTGCCAGCAGCGGGTCTAGCGGCGAGACCCAGTACTTC.

The chain uses TRBV5-1 and TRBJ2-1; D call uncertain. Germline-derived CDR1 and CDR2 are SGHRS and YFSETQ. V was pared by 0 bases and J by 1 base, with 8 bases between. This CDR3 has 15 residues. In DNA, the CDR3 is TGCGCCAGCAGCTTGGACGGAGTATCCTACAATGAGCAGTTCTTC. The encoded protein is CASSLDGVSYNEQFF.

The chain carries TRBV6-5 and TRBJ2-7; 9 positions match TRBD1. The CDR3 runs to 14 residues. J lost 4 bases, V lost 6 bases, and 7 bases had no gene match. The germline V gene encodes CDR1 MNHEY and CDR2 SVGAGI. In DNA form, the CDR3 reads TGTGCCAGCAGCACCGGGACAGGGTTGTACGAGCAGTACTTC. Its translation is CASSTGTGLYEQYF.

This clone was detected once. The chain uses TRBV7-9 and TRBJ2-1; D not resolved. CDR1 and CDR2 from the germline V gene are SEHNR and FQNEAQ (reference sequence). Deletions cut 1 base from V and 11 bases from J, with 12 bases between. This CDR3 has 13 residues. As DNA, the CDR3 is TGTGCCAGCAGCTTAGTAAGTTCGCCTAAGCAGTTCTTC. It codes for CASSLVSSPKQFF.

The chain uses TRBV5-1 and TRBJ2-5; D might be TRBD2 (6 bases). The CDR3 totals 15 residues. Per the germline V gene, CDR1 is SGHRS and CDR2 is YFSETQ. V lost 0 bases to trimming and J lost 4 bases, with 13 bases between them. CDR3 coding DNA: TGCGCCAGCAGCTTGGAACTGTCGGGGGTAGAGACCCAGTACTTC. The encoded protein is CASSLELSGVETQYF. The full variable domain, completed using reference TRBV5-1 and TRBJ2-5, is KAGVTQTPRYLIKTRGQQVTLSCSPISGHRSVSWYQQTPGQGLQFLFEYFSETQRNKGNFPGRFSGRQFSNSRSEMNVSTLELGDSALYLCASSLELSGVETQYFGPGTRLLVL.

This chain links TRBV7-8 with TRBJ2-7; 8 positions match TRBD1. The V gene end was trimmed by 7 bases and the J gene end by 0 bases; junction bases not matched to a gene: 11. Per the germline V gene, CDR1 is SGHVS and CDR2 is FQNEAQ. This CDR3 region has 16 residues. The CDR3 region has the DNA TGTGCCAGCACCATCAATCGGGACAGGTACTCCTACGAGCAGTACTTC. Amino acid sequence: CASTINRDRYSYEQYF.

The chain recombines TRBV5-1 with TRBJ2-6, with 9 bases that match TRBD2. Germline lookup yields CDR1 SGHRS and CDR2 YFSETQ. The CDR3 contains 18 residues. V lost 0 bases and J lost 3; bases outside the gene matches: 7. The CDR3 protein is CASSLAAGGPSGANVLTF. The CDR3 region has the DNA TGCGCCAGCAGCTTGGCCGCGGGAGGGCCTAGTGGGGCCAACGTCCTGACTTTC.

The V and J genes are TRBV7-8 and TRBJ1-2, with D maybe TRBD1 (5 bases). Per germline, CDR1 SGHVS and CDR2 FQNEAQ. This CDR3 contains 13 residues. Between the trimmed V and J ends, which lost 6 bases and 2 bases, there was a span of 10 bases. The CDR3 nucleotides are TGTGCCAGCAGTATTACAGGAAACTATGGCTACACCTTC. Translated, it gives CASSITGNYGYTF.

This clone was recorded only once. The chain is built from TRBV27 and TRBJ2-1; TRBD2 matches 10 bases. There are 17 residues in the CDR3. Germline-derived CDR1 and CDR2 are MNHEY and SMNVEV (reference sequence). With V trimmed by 6 bases and J by 8 bases, 16 bases remained unmatched. CDR3 region: CASRPLPLAGVGDEQFF. CDR3 DNA sequence: TGTGCCAGCAGACCACTACCCCTAGCGGGAGTGGGCGATGAGCAGTTCTTC.

V and J are TRBV7-8 and TRBJ2-1; 11 bases map to TRBD1. The length of the CDR3 is 16 residues. The germline CDR1 and CDR2 sequences are SGHVS and FQNEAQ. J lost 9 bases, V lost 4 bases, and 11 bases had no gene match. CDR3 nucleotides: TGTGCCAGCAGCTCAGGGACAGGGGGTCGAGGATCTGAGCAGTTCTTC. As protein: CASSSGTGGRGSEQFF.

V usage is TRBV28 and J usage is TRBJ2-2, with D perhaps matching TRBD2 (6 bases). Germline V gene data show CDR1 as MDHEN and CDR2 as SYDVKM. The ends were cut back, 5 bases at V and 9 bases at J, with 16 bases in the middle. There are 14 residues in the CDR3. This CDR3 is CASSPPGLPRELFF. For the CDR3, the DNA is TGTGCCAGCAGTCCCCCGGGACTTCCCCGGGAGCTGTTTTTT. Filled out from reference TRBV28 and TRBJ2-2, the complete variable domain reads DVKVTQSSRYLVKRTGEKVFLECVQDMDHENMFWYRQDPGLGLRLIYFSYDVKMKEKGDIPEGYSVSREKKERFSLILESASTNQTSMYLCASSPPGLPRELFFGEGSRLTVL.

J is TRBJ2-7 and V is TRBV28; D remains ambiguous. V was shortened by 7 bases and J by 4 bases, with 8 bases between the two germline ends. Germline V gene data show CDR1 as MDHEN and CDR2 as SYDVKM. The CDR3 loop spans 11 amino acids. The CDR3: CASTSRYEQYF. The CDR3, as DNA: TGTGCCAGCACCTCCCGGTACGAGCAGTACTTC.

The chain recombines TRBV9 with TRBJ2-7; 8 nucleotides align to TRBD2. V dropped 5 bases and J dropped 2; count of bases not matched to a gene: 9. The germline V gene has CDR1 SGDLS and CDR2 YYNGEE. The CDR3 runs 15 residues. The CDR3 region is CASSAGTSGTYEQYF. The DNA of the CDR3 is TGTGCCAGCAGTGCCGGAACTAGCGGCACCTACGAGCAGTACTTC.

The chain employs TRBV5-1 and TRBJ2-3, with D possibly TRBD1 on 6 matching bases. This CDR3 comprises 16 residues. CDR1 and CDR2 from the germline V gene are SGHRS and YFSETQ. Trimming removed 4 bases at V and 4 bases at J, with 19 bases between. CDR3 DNA sequence: TGCGCCAGCAGCCTATCAGGGGTTGGTTTAGCAGATACGCAGTATTTT. This translates into CASSLSGVGLADTQYF. Full variable domain (missing parts from reference TRBV5-1 and TRBJ2-3): KAGVTQTPRYLIKTRGQQVTLSCSPISGHRSVSWYQQTPGQGLQFLFEYFSETQRNKGNFPGRFSGRQFSNSRSEMNVSTLELGDSALYLCASSLSGVGLADTQYFGPGTRLTVL.

The chain is built from TRBV9 and TRBJ1-5; maybe TRBD1 (6 bases). CDR1 and CDR2 from the germline V gene are SGDLS and YYNGEE. The V end lost 4 bases, the J end lost 9 bases, and 17 bases lay between the germline ends. The CDR3 contains 14 residues. DNA for the CDR3: TGTGCCAGCAGCTCAACAGGGAGCCCTTGGCCCCAGCATTTT. Amino acids: CASSSTGSPWPQHF.

The chain links TRBV14 to TRBJ2-7, with D possibly being TRBD1 (6 bases). This CDR3 region has 13 residues. V dropped 2 bases and J dropped 7 bases, with 12 bases sitting between them. Germline lookup yields CDR1 SGHDN and CDR2 FVKESK. CDR3 sequence: CASSQKTGREQYF. The DNA of the CDR3 is TGTGCCAGCAGCCAAAAAACAGGGCGGGAGCAGTACTTC.

The rearrangement uses TRBV27 and TRBJ2-7; maybe TRBD1 (5 bases). Between the trimmed V and J ends, which lost 8 bases and 5 bases, there was a span of 22 bases. This CDR3 spans 15 amino acids. CDR1 is MNHEY and CDR2 is SMNVEV in the germline V gene (reference sequence). The CDR3 sequence is CASALLQAPLNEQYF. The DNA for the CDR3 is TGTGCCAGCGCTTTGCTACAGGCTCCATTAAACGAGCAGTACTTC.

This chain links TRBV29-1 with TRBJ2-7; 16 bases align to TRBD2. Germline CDR1 and CDR2: SQVTM and ANQGSEA. The CDR3 spans 13 residues. The CDR3 DNA follows: TGCAGTACGGGACTAGCGGGAGGGCGCGAGCAGTACTTC. Protein: CSTGLAGGREQYF.